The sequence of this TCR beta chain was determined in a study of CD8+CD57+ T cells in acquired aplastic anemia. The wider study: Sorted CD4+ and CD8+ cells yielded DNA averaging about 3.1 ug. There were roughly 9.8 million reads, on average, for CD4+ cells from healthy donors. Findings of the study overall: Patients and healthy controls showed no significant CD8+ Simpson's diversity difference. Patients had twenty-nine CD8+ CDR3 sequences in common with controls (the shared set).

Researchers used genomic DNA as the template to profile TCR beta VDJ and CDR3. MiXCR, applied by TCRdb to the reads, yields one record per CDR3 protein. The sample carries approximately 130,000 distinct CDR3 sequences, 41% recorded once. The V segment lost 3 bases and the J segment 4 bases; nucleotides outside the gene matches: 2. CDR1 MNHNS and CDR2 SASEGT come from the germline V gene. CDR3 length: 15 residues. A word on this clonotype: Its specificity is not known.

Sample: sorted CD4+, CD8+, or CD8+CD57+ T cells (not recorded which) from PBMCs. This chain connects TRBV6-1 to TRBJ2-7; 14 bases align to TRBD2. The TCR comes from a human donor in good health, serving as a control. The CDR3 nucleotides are TGTGCCAGCAGTGACGGACTAGCGGGAGGTTACGAGCAGTACTTC. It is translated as CASSDGLAGGYEQYF.